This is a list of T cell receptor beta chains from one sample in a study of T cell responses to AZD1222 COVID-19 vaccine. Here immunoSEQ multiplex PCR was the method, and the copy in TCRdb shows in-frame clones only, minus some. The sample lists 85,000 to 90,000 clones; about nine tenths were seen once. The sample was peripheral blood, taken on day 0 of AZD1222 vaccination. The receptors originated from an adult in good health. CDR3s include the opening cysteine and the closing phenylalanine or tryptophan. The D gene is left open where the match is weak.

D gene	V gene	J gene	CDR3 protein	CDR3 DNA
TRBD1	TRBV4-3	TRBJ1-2	CASSQDVMQGAGYGYTF	TGCGCCAGCAGCCAAGATGTCATGCAGGGGGCGGGCTATGGCTACACCTTC
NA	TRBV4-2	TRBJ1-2	CASSQIDSNYGYTF	TGTGCCAGCAGCCAGATAGACAGTAACTATGGCTACACCTTC
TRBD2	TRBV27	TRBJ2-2	CASRVSGGANTGELFF	TGTGCCAGCAGGGTTAGCGGGGGAGCGAACACCGGGGAGCTGTTTTTT
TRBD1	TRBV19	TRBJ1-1	CASRPGTGTTSGAFF	TGTGCCAGTAGGCCCGGGACAGGAACGACCTCGGGAGCTTTCTTT
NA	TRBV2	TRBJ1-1	CASSEGGMVTEAFF	TGTGCCAGCAGTGAAGGAGGTATGGTCACTGAAGCTTTCTTT
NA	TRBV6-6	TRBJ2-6	CASSRSYFESGANVLTF	TGTGCCAGCAGTCGCTCTTATTTCGAGTCTGGGGCCAACGTCCTGACTTTC
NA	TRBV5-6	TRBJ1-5	CASSFQGGNQPQHF	TGTGCCAGCAGCTTTCAAGGGGGCAATCAGCCCCAGCATTTT
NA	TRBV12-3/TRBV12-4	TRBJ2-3	CASSPSTDTQYF	TGTGCCAGCAGTCCTAGCACAGATACGCAGTATTTT
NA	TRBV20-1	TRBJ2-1	CSAKKDEQFF	TGCAGTGCCAAGAAAGATGAGCAGTTCTTC
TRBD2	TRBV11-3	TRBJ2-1	CASSLGGMPSDEQFF	TGTGCCAGCAGCTTGGGGGGGATGCCCTCCGATGAGCAGTTCTTC
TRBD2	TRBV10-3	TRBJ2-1	CAILGSGGNEQFF	TGTGCCATCCTGGGGAGCGGGGGCAATGAGCAGTTCTTC
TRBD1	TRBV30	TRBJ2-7	CAWSVGQGAYEQYF	TGTGCCTGGAGTGTTGGGCAGGGGGCATACGAGCAGTACTTC
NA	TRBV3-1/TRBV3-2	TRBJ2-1	CASSQVGGTEQFF	TGTGCCAGCAGCCAAGTAGGAGGGACCGAGCAGTTCTTC
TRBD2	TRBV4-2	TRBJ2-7	CASSQDPGGLYEQYF	TGTGCCAGCAGCCAAGACCCGGGGGGGCTCTACGAGCAGTACTTC